The rows below give T cell receptor beta chains drawn from one sample of a study of blood T cell repertoires in COVID-19. The data were produced by immunoSEQ multiplex PCR, yet TCRdb's version contains in-frame clones alone and is incomplete. The table shows 220,000 or so clones, with 82% occurring only once. Sample: peripheral blood. The receptors were gathered from a woman older than 75 with acute or convalescent COVID-19. Each CDR3 is given with its conserved first and last residue. Fields, in order: V gene, D gene, J gene, clone size, CDR3 DNA, CDR3 protein. The D gene is left open where the match is weak. Size is stated for part of the rows, as once, few or many counts, or as a class when the clone is expanded.

TRBV10-1,TRBD1,TRBJ1-5,NA,TGCGCCAGCATTCTTATCCGGGACAGGGAAGGTCAGCAGCCCCAGCATTTT,CASILIRDREGQQPQHF
TRBV6-5,TRBD1,TRBJ2-7,NA,TGTGCCAGCAGCCGACCGGGACAGGGAATCAGGGAGCAGTACTTC,CASSRPGQGIREQYF
TRBV7-2,TRBD1,TRBJ1-2,NA,TGTGCCAGCAGCTTAGTGCGGACAGGGGCCTATGGCTACACCTTC,CASSLVRTGAYGYTF
TRBV9,TRBD2,TRBJ2-7,once,TGTGCCAGCAGCGTAGGACTAGCGGGGGGATACGAGCAGTACTTC,CASSVGLAGGYEQYF
TRBV24-1,NA,TRBJ2-5,NA,TGTGCCACCAGTGAAATATCCAAGGGGACTCGAGAGACCCAGTACTTC,CATSEISKGTRETQYF
TRBV12-3/TRBV12-4,NA,TRBJ1-2,NA,TGTGCCAGCAGTTTAGTTCGGTTAGCGGGCTACACCTTC,CASSLVRLAGYTF
TRBV7-3,NA,TRBJ1-3,NA,TGTGCCAGCAGCTTAACGGCTGGTTCTGGAAACACCATATATTTT,CASSLTAGSGNTIYF
TRBV6-5,NA,TRBJ1-2,NA,TGTGCCAGCAGTTACTCGTGGGGCGGCTACACCTTC,CASSYSWGGYTF
TRBV5-1,NA,TRBJ2-5,NA,TGCGCCAGCAGCTCTGGCGGGGCCCAAGAGACCCAGTACTTC,CASSSGGAQETQYF
TRBV11-3,NA,TRBJ1-1,NA,TGTGCCAGCAGTCCAATACAGGGTAACACTGAAGCTTTCTTT,CASSPIQGNTEAFF
TRBV4-2,NA,TRBJ1-3,NA,TGTGCCAGCAGCCCAGCATTCCGGGTTACTGGAAACACCATATATTTT,CASSPAFRVTGNTIYF
TRBV19,NA,TRBJ2-3,NA,TGTGCCAGTAGTTCGTGGAATGAGGGAGATACGCAGTATTTT,CASSSWNEGDTQYF
TRBV6-5,NA,TRBJ2-1,NA,TGTGCCAGCAGGTCACAGGGCAATGAGCAGTTCTTC,CASRSQGNEQFF
TRBV6-5,TRBD1,TRBJ2-7,once,TGTGCCAGCAGTTACCGAGGGACAGGAAAGTCCTACGAGCAGTACTTC,CASSYRGTGKSYEQYF
TRBV5-6,TRBD2,TRBJ2-5,NA,TGTGCCAGCAGCTTTACTAGCGGGGCGGTGGAGACCCAGTACTTC,CASSFTSGAVETQYF
TRBV7-9,TRBD2,TRBJ2-7,NA,TGTGCCAGCACCCCGGGAGGTTCCTACTACGAGCAGTACTTC,CASTPGGSYYEQYF
TRBV7-9,TRBD1,TRBJ2-6,NA,TGTGTGGGGCAGGGGGACCTGAGCTCTGGGGCCAACGTCCTGACTTTC,CVGQGDLSSGANVLTF
TRBV14,TRBD1,TRBJ1-2,NA,TGTGCCAGCAGCCAAGACAGGACAGGCCTACAAGGTGACTATGGCTACACCTTC,CASSQDRTGLQGDYGYTF
TRBV18,NA,TRBJ1-3,few,TGTGCCAGCTCACCATCGAGGACGGGACTCTCTGGAAACACCATATATTTT,CASSPSRTGLSGNTIYF
TRBV20-1,NA,TRBJ2-4,NA,TGCAGTGCTAGTAGGGGGGGGAACATTCAGTACTTC,CSASRGGNIQYF
TRBV5-4,NA,TRBJ2-6,NA,TGTGCCAGCAGCTTGGGGAGGTTGATCTCTGGGGCCAACGTCCTGACTTTC,CASSLGRLISGANVLTF
TRBV7-6,TRBD1,TRBJ2-2,NA,TGTGCCAGCAGCCGAAGGACAGGGAACACCGGGGAGCTGTTTTTT,CASSRRTGNTGELFF
TRBV7-2,NA,TRBJ1-1,NA,TGTGCCAGCAGCACTATAAGGGGGAACACTGAAGCTTTCTTT,CASSTIRGNTEAFF
TRBV19,NA,TRBJ1-1,NA,TGTGCCAGTAGTATCCAGGGGTCGAACACTGAAGCTTTCTTT,CASSIQGSNTEAFF
TRBV7-2,TRBD1,TRBJ1-2,NA,TGTGCCAGCAGCTTAGATAGGACAGGGTCGGGAGGCTACACCTTC,CASSLDRTGSGGYTF
TRBV19,NA,TRBJ1-1,NA,TGTGCCAGTAGGCTACAGGGATCTTACATGAACACTGAAGCTTTCTTT,CASRLQGSYMNTEAFF
TRBV15,NA,TRBJ1-1,NA,TGTGCCACCTCGTCGGCGGGCGGGGGTTTGACTGAAGCTTTCTTT,CATSSAGGGLTEAFF
TRBV2,NA,TRBJ2-5,NA,TGTGCCAGCGGATGGTACAGGGATGAGGAGACCCAGTACTTC,CASGWYRDEETQYF
TRBV20-1,NA,TRBJ1-2,NA,TGCAGTGCTAGAGTTAATCAGGTCTCCTTC,CSARVNQVSF
TRBV30,NA,TRBJ1-1,NA,TGTGCCTGGAGGTACGGCAGGGAAAACACTGAAGCTTTCTTT,CAWRYGRENTEAFF
TRBV7-9,NA,TRBJ1-4,NA,TGTGCCAGCAGCTTACTCTCCGCAAGGGGTAATGAAAAACTGTTTTTT,CASSLLSARGNEKLFF
TRBV6-1,TRBD1,TRBJ1-4,few,TGTGCCAGCAGTGAGGACAGGGGATCCGAAAAACTGTTTTTT,CASSEDRGSEKLFF
TRBV2,TRBD2,TRBJ2-3,NA,TGTGCCAGCAGGCGGCTAGCGGCTAGCACAGATACGCAGTATTTT,CASRRLAASTDTQYF
TRBV7-2,NA,TRBJ1-4,NA,TGTGCCAGCAGCTTACAGTGGTCTAATGAAAAACTGTTTTTT,CASSLQWSNEKLFF
TRBV7-6,TRBD2,TRBJ2-1,NA,TGTGCCAGCTTCTCCGGGGGGGCTTTGGATGAGCAGTTCTTC,CASFSGGALDEQFF
TRBV10-3,TRBD2,TRBJ2-3,once,TGTGCCACCCGCCATACTAGCGGGGGCACAGATACGCAGTATTTT,CATRHTSGGTDTQYF
TRBV19,NA,TRBJ2-7,NA,TGTGCCAGTAGTATAGGAGGGAATCCCTACGAGCAGTACTTC,CASSIGGNPYEQYF
TRBV2,TRBD2,TRBJ2-7,once,TGTGCCAGCACGGGAGGCAACCGTGAGCAGTACTTC,CASTGGNREQYF
TRBV28,TRBD2,TRBJ2-5,NA,TGTGCCAGCAGTCGCTTCTCTCCGGGACTAGCGGGGGGGGAGACCCAGTACTTC,CASSRFSPGLAGGETQYF
TRBV29-1,NA,TRBJ2-2,NA,TGCAGCGTTGAATCCGCCGGAATAGGGGGAATATCCGGGGAGCTGTTTTTT,CSVESAGIGGISGELFF
TRBV16,NA,TRBJ1-1,NA,TGTGCCAGCAGCCAATCGAGAGGGGGGGGCACTGAAGCTTTCTTT,CASSQSRGGGTEAFF
TRBV14,NA,TRBJ2-2,NA,TGTGCCAGCAGTACGTGGACAGAGAACACCGGGGAGCTGTTTTTT,CASSTWTENTGELFF
TRBV27,NA,TRBJ2-3,NA,TGTGCCAGCAGGGGGCAGTCCACAGATACGCAGTATTTT,CASRGQSTDTQYF
TRBV7-2,NA,TRBJ1-3,NA,TGTGCCAGCAGCTTAGGGAGTGGTTCCGGAAAGGGAGGCACCATATATTTT,CASSLGSGSGKGGTIYF
TRBV6-5,NA,TRBJ1-2,NA,TGTGCCAGCAGTCGTGGGGACTCCGACTACACCTTC,CASSRGDSDYTF
TRBV9,TRBD2,TRBJ2-3,NA,TGTGCCAGCACCCCATCTAGCGGGGGGGCAACAGATACGCAGTATTTT,CASTPSSGGATDTQYF